This T cell receptor (beta chain) is from a study of T cells in Graves' hyperthyroidism and ophthalmopathy. PBMCs were derived from approximately 10 ml fresh peripheral blood. This clonotype was seen ten or more times. The J segment lost 6 bases and the V segment lost 0 bases, leaving 2 bases of the junction unmatched. CDR1 KGHSH and CDR2 LQKENI come from the germline V gene. This CDR3 contains 14 residues. The source material, RNA transcripts, was used to amplify TCR beta CDR3 regions. First-round RT-PCR targeting the TCR CDR3 was performed with the HTBI primer set. TCRdb called the multiplex PCR reads again in MiXCR, with one record for every CDR3 protein. The repertoire includes 250,000 to 300,000 distinct CDR3 sequences, roughly 13% of them detected once, and 6.5% to 10% sits in the top ten.

The sequence derives from a woman in her twenties or thirties with Graves' hyperthyroidism that later progressed to Graves' ophthalmopathy. The specimen sequenced was blood. The chain couples TRBV18 to TRBJ2-1; 7 bases line up with TRBD1. The DNA of the CDR3 is TGTGCCAGCTCACCACCGGGACAGACCAATGAGCAGTTCTTC. Protein sequence: CASSPPGQTNEQFF.